This T cell receptor beta chain originates from a study of blood T cells in healthy people across ages. CDR1 and CDR2 (germline): MNHNY, SVGAGI (reference sequence). There are 14 residues in the CDR3. Primers used in a second PCR of roughly 6 to 11 cycles were a sample-barcoded 5' primer and a J-beta primer mix. Using its own MiXCR run on the 5' RACE reads, TCRdb lists one record per CDR3 protein. The data hold approximately 850,000 distinct CDR3 sequences, with 58% observed a single time. Each donor was a healthy Caucasian individual from Russia, aged 6 to 90. This TCR derives from a man aged 30 to 45 in good health. This rearrangement joins TRBV6-6 to TRBJ2-4; tentative D call: TRBD1 (6 bases). The better agreement between TRBJ2-7 and the DNA end casts doubt on the J call. Sequenced sample: blood. CDR3 region: CASSGGLGAYEQYF. The CDR3 DNA sequence: TGTGCCAGCAGTGGGGGCTTGGGGGCCTACGAGCAGTACTTC.